The 8 T cell receptor beta chains presented below share a single source sample, sequenced in a study of cytomegalovirus exposure and HLA in healthy donors. The study ran its PCR with 60 Vbeta and 13 Jbeta primers. Sequenced by immunoSEQ multiplex PCR; TCRdb stores in-frame clones only, minus some. The table records 200,000 to 300,000 clones, around four fifths of them present only once. Sequences were obtained from PBMCs. These receptors were taken from a woman between 35 and 50 years old in good health and CMV-seropositive.

The chain combines TRBV4-3 with TRBJ2-3; possibly TRBD2 for D (7 bases). This CDR3 is built from 19 residues. Germline loops: CDR1 LGHNA, CDR2 YSLEER. V lost 0 bases to trimming and J lost 1 base, with 20 bases between them. The CDR3 bases are TGCGCCAGCAGCCAAGATGGCCGGAGGGGGGGGTCGGGCACAGATACGCAGTATTTT. This gives the protein CASSQDGRRGGSGTDTQYF.

This clone was counted a single time. The chain has TRBV5-8 and TRBJ1-5, with 8 bases identical to TRBD1. This CDR3 is 14 amino acids long. Germline-derived CDR1 and CDR2 are SGHTS and YDEGEE. The V segment lost 0 bases and the J segment 7 bases; nucleotides outside the gene matches: 3. CDR3 sequence reads: CASSLGQGAQPQHF. The CDR3 DNA sequence: TGTGCCAGCAGCTTGGGTCAGGGGGCCCAGCCCCAGCATTTT.

The sample holds a few counts of this clone. The gene calls are TRBV5-4 and TRBJ1-2, with D maybe TRBD1 (6 bases). V was trimmed by 0 bases and J by 6 bases, leaving 12 bases between them. CDR3 length: 14 residues. CDR1 SGHNT and CDR2 YYREEE come from the germline V gene (reference sequence). The CDR3: CASSLEQGFDGYTF. In DNA, the CDR3 is TGTGCCAGCAGCTTGGAACAGGGCTTCGATGGCTACACCTTC.

The J gene is TRBJ2-7, the V gene TRBV19, with a possible D match to TRBD1 (5 bases). V lost 4 bases and J lost 2, with 24 bases in between. The germline V gene encodes CDR1 LNHDA and CDR2 SQIVND (reference sequence). This CDR3 comprises 18 residues. CDR3 sequence (DNA): TGTGCCAGTAGTAAGTCGGACACCTTCTCACATTTTCCCTACGAGCAGTACTTC. It codes for CASSKSDTFSHFPYEQYF.

This clone is a singleton in its sample. CDR3 nucleotides: TGTGCCTGGAGTTGGGAAGGGCGGGGGACCTCGAACACCGGGGAGCTGTTTTTT. Translation: CAWSWEGRGTSNTGELFF. The chain joins TRBV30 to TRBJ2-2; 7 nucleotides agree with TRBD2. The junction had 12 bases not matched to a gene; V was cut back by 2 bases and J by 0 bases. Germline values: CDR1 GTSNPN, CDR2 SVGIG (reference sequence). The length of the CDR3 is 18 residues. The full variable domain, rest sourced from reference TRBV30 and TRBJ2-2, is SQTIHQWPATLVQPVGSPLSLECTVEGTSNPNLYWYRQAAGRGLQLLFYSVGIGQISSEVPQNLSASRPQDRQFILSSKKLLLSDSGFYLCAWSWEGRGTSNTGELFFGEGSRLTVL.

The CDR3 reads CASSQDDGAEQYF. The CDR3 DNA follows: TGCGCCAGCAGCCAAGATGATGGGGCCGAGCAGTACTTC. The chain joins TRBV4-3 to TRBJ2-7, with a possible D match to TRBD1 (5 bases). The CDR3 has 13 residues. Trimming removed 0 bases at V and 6 bases at J, with 9 bases between. Per the germline V gene, CDR1 is LGHNA and CDR2 is YSLEER.

The V call is TRBV11-3, the J call TRBJ2-1; 15 positions agree with TRBD2. Losses at the gene ends were 8 bases for V and 1 base for J; bases not matched to a gene: 6. Germline values: CDR1 SGHNT, CDR2 YENEEA. This CDR3 is built from 17 residues. The CDR3 spells CASLGLAGGRSYNEQFF. The DNA for the CDR3 is TGTGCCAGCCTGGGACTAGCGGGAGGTCGGTCCTACAATGAGCAGTTCTTC.

Worth noting for this clone: Other DNA sequences from this sample encode an identical CDR3 as well. J is TRBJ2-1 and V is TRBV29-1; D remains ambiguous. With 7 bases removed from V and 5 bases from J, the gap between germline ends came to 6 bases. This CDR3 contains 10 residues. The V gene's germline CDR1 is SQVTM and CDR2 ANQGSEA. As DNA, the CDR3 is TGCAGCGGGGCTCACAATGAGCAGTTCTTC. Translation: CSGAHNEQFF.